The rows below give T cell receptor beta chains drawn from one sample of a study of CD8 T cells in ankylosing spondylitis. Each CDR3 protein gets one entry after TCRdb re-called the 5' RACE reads with MiXCR. The table has roughly 30,000 distinct CDR3 sequences, about 31% seen once. The material sequenced was synovial fluid, either unsorted or a sorted T cell fraction (not recorded which). These receptors came from a male donor with ankylosing spondylitis. Each CDR3 is given with its conserved first and last residue. D genes are given only for firm matches.

TRBV11-3,-,CASSLGPENTEAFF
TRBV12-3/TRBV12-4,-,CASSARDIRLTDTQYF
TRBV20-1,TRBD1,CSATTDRGLNTEAFF
TRBV27,-,CASSHRTAFTDTQYF
TRBV14,TRBD2,CASSQQGLAGVEQFF
TRBV7-9,TRBD1,CASSPKGASYNEQFF
TRBV10-3,-,CAIKAAGVYNEQFF
TRBV28,-,CASSPPGNNEQFF
TRBV10-3,-,CAISEGVSVVPNPSNQPQHF
TRBV13,-,CASSLGSDNEQFF
TRBV27,TRBD2,CASSWGLAGGKNIQYF
TRBV12-3/TRBV12-4,TRBD2,CASSTGTSSTGELFF
TRBV13,-,CASSSSLYEQFF
TRBV9,-,CASSEGLDTGELFF
TRBV11-2,TRBD2,CASSSIAGGTDTQYF
TRBV15,TRBD1,CATGAGTDQETQYF
TRBV7-6,TRBD1,CASSFAGTGSKDTQYF
TRBV15,-,CATSRSSYNEQFF
TRBV4-1,-,CASSPTAFLNTEAFF
TRBV20-1,-,CSARGGTDRSEQFF
TRBV25-1,TRBD1,CASSSPGQGGETQYF
TRBV6-4,TRBD1,CASSEQGQTGELFF
TRBV27,TRBD2,CASSSSGSYDEQFF
TRBV6-5,-,CASSYFQDIPTDTQYF
TRBV18,-,CASSPSGAEKLFF
TRBV5-6,-,CASSLKGDYGYTF
TRBV29-1,-,CSVDAPGLYNEQFF
TRBV24-1,-,CATKDTASSEAFF
TRBV20-1,-,CSARDRRMESYNEQFF
TRBV21-1,-,CASSTPRGYGTSRNQPQHF
TRBV25-1,TRBD1,CASSVAGGISNYGYTF
TRBV7-9,TRBD2,CASSSARGRAGVTQYF
TRBV27,-,CASSLSLNQPQHF
TRBV10-2,-,CASNEYGGNTEAFF
TRBV27,TRBD1,CASSLVGRGWETQYF
TRBV6-4,-,CASSDSSLGDTDTQYF
TRBV11-2,TRBD2,CASSFGLAGVIETQYF
TRBV11-2,-,CASSSEEGWANEKLFF
TRBV14,TRBD1,CASSHWGQGGSETQYF
TRBV11-3,-,CASSLLGATDTQYF
TRBV2,-,CAATIGGARGYTF
TRBV12-3/TRBV12-4,TRBD1,CASSLRDRAPEAFF
TRBV2,-,CASNYQETQYF
TRBV5-1,-,CASSLVGGMDEKLFF
TRBV7-9,-,CASSFTARLNEQFF
TRBV19,-,CASTLDGQYGNEKLFF
TRBV7-9,TRBD1,CASSRTGPNEKLFF
TRBV5-6,TRBD2,CASSFSGSNNEQFF
TRBV11-3,-,CASSSTWGGRIGNEQFF